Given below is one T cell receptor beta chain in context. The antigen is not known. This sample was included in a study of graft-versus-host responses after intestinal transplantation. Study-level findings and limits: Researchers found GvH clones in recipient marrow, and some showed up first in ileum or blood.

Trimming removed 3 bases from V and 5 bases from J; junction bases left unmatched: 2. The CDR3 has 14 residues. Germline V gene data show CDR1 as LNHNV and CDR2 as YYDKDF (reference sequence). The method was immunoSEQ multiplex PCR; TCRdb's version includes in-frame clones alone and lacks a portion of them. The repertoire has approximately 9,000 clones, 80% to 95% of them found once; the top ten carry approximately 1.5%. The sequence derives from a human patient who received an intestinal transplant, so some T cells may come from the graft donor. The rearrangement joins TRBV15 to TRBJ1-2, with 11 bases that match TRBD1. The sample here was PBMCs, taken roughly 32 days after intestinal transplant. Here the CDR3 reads CATSRDRGRYGYTF. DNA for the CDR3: TGTGCCACCAGCAGGGACAGGGGGCGATATGGCTACACCTTC.